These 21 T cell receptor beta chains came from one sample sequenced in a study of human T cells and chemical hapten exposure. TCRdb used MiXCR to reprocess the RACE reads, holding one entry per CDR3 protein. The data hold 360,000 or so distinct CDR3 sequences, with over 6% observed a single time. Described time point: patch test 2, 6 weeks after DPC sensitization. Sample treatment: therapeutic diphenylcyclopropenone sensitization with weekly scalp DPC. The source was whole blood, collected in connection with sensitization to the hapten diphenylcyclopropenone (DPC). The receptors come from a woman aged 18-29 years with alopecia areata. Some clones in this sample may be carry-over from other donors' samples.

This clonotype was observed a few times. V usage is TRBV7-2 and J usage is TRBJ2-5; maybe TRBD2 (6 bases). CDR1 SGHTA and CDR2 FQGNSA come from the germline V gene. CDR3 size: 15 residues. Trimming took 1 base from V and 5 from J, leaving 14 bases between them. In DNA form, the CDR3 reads TGTGCCAGCAGCTTAGAGGGACTCCTTTCGGAGACCCAGTACTTC. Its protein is CASSLEGLLSETQYF.

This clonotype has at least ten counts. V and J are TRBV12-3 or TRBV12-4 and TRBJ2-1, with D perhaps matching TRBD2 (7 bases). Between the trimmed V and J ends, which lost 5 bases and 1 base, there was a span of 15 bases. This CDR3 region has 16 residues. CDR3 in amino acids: CASSGRGGLSYNEQFF. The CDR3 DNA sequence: TGTGCCAGCAGTGGGAGGGGGGGCTTGTCCTACAATGAGCAGTTCTTC.

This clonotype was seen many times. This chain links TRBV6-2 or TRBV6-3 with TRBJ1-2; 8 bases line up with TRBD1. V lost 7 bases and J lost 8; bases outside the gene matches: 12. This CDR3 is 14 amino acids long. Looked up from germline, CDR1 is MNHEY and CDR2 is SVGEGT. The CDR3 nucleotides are TGTGCCAGCACCACCCGACAGGGGTGGTCCGGCTACACCTTC. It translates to CASTTRQGWSGYTF.

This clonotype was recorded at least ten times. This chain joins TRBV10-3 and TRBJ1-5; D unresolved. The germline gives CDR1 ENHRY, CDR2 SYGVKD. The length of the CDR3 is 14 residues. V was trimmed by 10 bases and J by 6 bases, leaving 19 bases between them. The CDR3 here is CATSTTYESQPQHF. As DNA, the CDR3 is TGTGCCACCTCAACCACTTATGAAAGTCAGCCCCAGCATTTT.

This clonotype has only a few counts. Here the CDR3 reads CASSLHNTQYF. In DNA, the CDR3 is TGTGCCAGCTCACTGCATAATACGCAGTATTTT. The chain employs TRBV18 and TRBJ2-3, with D unresolved. V lost 4 bases and J 7 bases, leaving 6 bases between the germline ends. This CDR3 comprises 11 residues. The germline gives CDR1 KGHSH, CDR2 LQKENI.

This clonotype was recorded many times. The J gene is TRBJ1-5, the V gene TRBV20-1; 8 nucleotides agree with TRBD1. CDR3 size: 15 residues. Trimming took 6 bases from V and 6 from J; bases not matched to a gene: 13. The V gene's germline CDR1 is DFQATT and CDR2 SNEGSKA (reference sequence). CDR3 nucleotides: TGCAGTGCGAAACCGGGACAGGTTGTTGGTCAGCCCCAGCATTTT. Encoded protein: CSAKPGQVVGQPQHF.

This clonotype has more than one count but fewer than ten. This CDR3 is CASNEDRTGTEAFF. The CDR3 nucleotides are TGTGCCAGCAACGAGGACAGGACAGGAACTGAAGCTTTCTTT. The J gene is TRBJ1-1, the V gene TRBV7-2, with 7 bases that match TRBD1. Germline V gene lookup returns CDR1 SGHTA and CDR2 FQGNSA. V was pared by 7 bases and J by 5 bases, with 10 bases of the junction left unmatched. The CDR3 contains 14 residues.

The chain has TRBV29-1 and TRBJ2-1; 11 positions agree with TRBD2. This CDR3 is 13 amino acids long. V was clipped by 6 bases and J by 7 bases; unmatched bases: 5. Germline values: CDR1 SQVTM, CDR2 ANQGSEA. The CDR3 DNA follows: TGCAGCGTCGGGAGACTAGCGGGGAATGAGCAGTTCTTC. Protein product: CSVGRLAGNEQFF.

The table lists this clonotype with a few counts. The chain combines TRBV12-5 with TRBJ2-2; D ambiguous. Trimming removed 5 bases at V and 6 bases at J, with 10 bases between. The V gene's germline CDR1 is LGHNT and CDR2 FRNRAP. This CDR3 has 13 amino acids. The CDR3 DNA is TGTGCTAGTGGTCCTCAGCAGGCCGGGGAGCTGTTTTTT. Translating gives CASGPQQAGELFF. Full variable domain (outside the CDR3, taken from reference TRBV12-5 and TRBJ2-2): DARVTQTPRHKVTEMGQEVTMRCQPILGHNTVFWYRQTMMQGLELLAYFRNRAPLDDSGMPKDRFSAEMPDATLATLKIQPSEPRDSAVYFCASGPQQAGELFFGEGSRLTVL.

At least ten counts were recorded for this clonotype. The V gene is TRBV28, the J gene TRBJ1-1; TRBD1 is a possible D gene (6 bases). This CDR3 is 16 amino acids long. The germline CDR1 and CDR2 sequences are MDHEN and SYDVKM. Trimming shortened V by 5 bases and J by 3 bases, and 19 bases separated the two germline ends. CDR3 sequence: CASSPPGTWGDTEAFF. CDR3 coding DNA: TGTGCCAGCAGTCCCCCAGGGACATGGGGGGACACTGAAGCTTTCTTT.

The CDR3 coding sequence is TGTGCCAGCAGTAAGACAGGGCCACGCAATCAGCCCCAGCATTTT. Translating it yields CASSKTGPRNQPQHF. J is TRBJ1-5 and V is TRBV6-2 or TRBV6-3, with 7 bases that match TRBD1. This CDR3 region has 15 residues. Germline CDR1 MNHEY, CDR2 SVGEGT. The V gene end was trimmed by 5 bases and the J gene end by 2 bases; junction bases not matched to a gene: 6.

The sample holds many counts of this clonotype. In nucleotides, the CDR3 is TGTGCCAGCAGTGTCAGGGGTGTTCAGCCCCAGCATTTT. Translating it yields CASSVRGVQPQHF. The chain couples TRBV6-1 to TRBJ1-5; D is perhaps TRBD1 (6 bases). Trimming removed 4 bases at V and 6 bases at J, with 10 bases between. The CDR3 is 13 amino acids. The V gene's germline CDR1 is MNHNS and CDR2 SASEGT.

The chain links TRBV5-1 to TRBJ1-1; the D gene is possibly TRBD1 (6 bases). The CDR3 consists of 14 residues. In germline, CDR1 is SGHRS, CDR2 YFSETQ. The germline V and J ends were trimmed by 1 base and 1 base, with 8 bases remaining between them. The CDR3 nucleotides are TGCGCCAGCAGCTTGCAGACAGGGAACACTGAAGCTTTCTTT. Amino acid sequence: CASSLQTGNTEAFF.

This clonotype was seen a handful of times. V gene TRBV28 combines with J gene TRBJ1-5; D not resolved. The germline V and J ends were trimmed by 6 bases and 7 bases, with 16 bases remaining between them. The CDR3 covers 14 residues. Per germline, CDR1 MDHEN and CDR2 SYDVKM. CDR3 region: CASSRDTTRQPQHF. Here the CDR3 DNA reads TGTGCCAGCAGCCGAGACACAACGCGGCAGCCCCAGCATTTT.

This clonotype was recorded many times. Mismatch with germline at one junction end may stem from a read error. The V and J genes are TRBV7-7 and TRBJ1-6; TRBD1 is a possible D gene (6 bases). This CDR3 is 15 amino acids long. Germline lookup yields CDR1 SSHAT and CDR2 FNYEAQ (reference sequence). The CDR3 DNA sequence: TGTGCTAGCACCCAAGGACAGTCATATAATTCACCCCTCCACTTT. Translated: CASTQGQSYNSPLHF.

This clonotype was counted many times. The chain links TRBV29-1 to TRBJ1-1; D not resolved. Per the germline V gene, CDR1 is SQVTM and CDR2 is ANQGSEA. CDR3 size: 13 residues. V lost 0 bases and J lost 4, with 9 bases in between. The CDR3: CSVEDQVGTEAFF. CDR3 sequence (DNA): TGCAGCGTTGAAGATCAAGTCGGCACTGAAGCTTTCTTT.

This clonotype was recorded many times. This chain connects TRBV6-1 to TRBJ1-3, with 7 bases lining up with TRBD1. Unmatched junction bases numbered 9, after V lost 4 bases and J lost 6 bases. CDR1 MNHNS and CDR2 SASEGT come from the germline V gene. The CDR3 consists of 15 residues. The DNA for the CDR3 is TGTGCCAGCAGTGTTAACTTGGGACAGCAAAACACCATATATTTT. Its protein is CASSVNLGQQNTIYF.

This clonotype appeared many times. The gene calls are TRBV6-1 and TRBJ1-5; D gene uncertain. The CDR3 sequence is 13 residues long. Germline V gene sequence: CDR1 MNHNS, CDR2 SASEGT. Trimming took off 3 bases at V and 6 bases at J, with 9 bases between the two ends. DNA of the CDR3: TGTGCCAGCAGTGAGGAGGAAGGTCAGCCCCAGCATTTT. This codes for CASSEEEGQPQHF.

In DNA form, the CDR3 reads TGCGCCAGCAGGCGGACAGAGGGAAACACCATATATTTT. Translation: CASRRTEGNTIYF. The rearrangement joins TRBV10-2 to TRBJ1-3, with a weak D call TRBD1 (6 bases). The CDR3 extends over 13 amino acids. Germline CDR1 reads WSHSY; CDR2 reads SAAADI. The V end lost 6 bases, the J end lost 4 bases, and 10 bases lay between the germline ends.

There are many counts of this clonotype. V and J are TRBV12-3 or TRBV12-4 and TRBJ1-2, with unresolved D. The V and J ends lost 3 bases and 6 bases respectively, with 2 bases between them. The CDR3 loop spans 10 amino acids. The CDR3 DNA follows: TGTGCCAGCAGTTTCGATGGCTACACCTTC. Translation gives CASSFDGYTF.

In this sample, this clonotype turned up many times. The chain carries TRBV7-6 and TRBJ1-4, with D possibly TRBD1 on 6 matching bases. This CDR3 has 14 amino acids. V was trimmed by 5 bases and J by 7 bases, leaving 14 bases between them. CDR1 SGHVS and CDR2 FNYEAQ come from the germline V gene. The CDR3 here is CASSPQGLREKLFF. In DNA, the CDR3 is TGTGCCAGCAGCCCACAGGGTCTTCGTGAAAAACTGTTTTTT.